What follows is one T cell receptor (beta chain) and its context. What it binds is not known. This record belongs to a study of CD8+ T cells in alopecia areata. About the research overall: Treated individuals took tofacitinib by mouth, 5 to 10 mg twice daily. Study conclusions and caveats: Possibly because of HLA-related factors, TCR sharing was less clear across patients than in mice. Scalp samples also yield sequences of resident alphabeta T cells from normal skin.

Germline V gene lookup returns CDR1 MNHEY and CDR2 SVGAGI. V lost 7 bases and J 7 bases, leaving 19 bases between the germline ends. This CDR3 comprises 15 residues. Sequencing templates came from extracted RNA that was reverse transcribed into cDNA. Generated by immunoSEQ multiplex PCR, the TCRdb table keeps only in-frame clones and is missing some. Here the sample spans approximately 180,000 clones, less than 70% being singletons. As for treatment: oral pan-JAK inhibitor, 5-10 mg twice daily. Researchers took lesional scalp punch biopsies and peripheral blood from people who were alopecia areata patients.

The sequenced sample was CD8+ T cells sorted from blood, obtained at week 24, from a patient treated with tofacitinib. The sequence was collected from a human donor with alopecia areata. The rearrangement joins TRBV6-5 to TRBJ2-2; D possibly corresponds to TRBD2 (6 bases). CDR3 region: CASKISHRGIGELFF. As DNA, the CDR3 is TGTGCCAGCAAAATTTCCCACCGGGGGATCGGGGAGCTGTTTTTT.